These T cell receptor beta chains were read from a single sample in a study of T cells in Graves' hyperthyroidism and ophthalmopathy. MiXCR, applied by TCRdb to the multiplex PCR reads, yields one record per CDR3 protein. Of roughly 400,000 distinct CDR3 sequences listed, around 25% are singletons. Sequences were obtained from blood. The source is a man in his forties or fifties with Graves' hyperthyroidism. The CDR3 runs from the conserved cysteine through the conserved F or W. A D gene is named only where the DNA matches it firmly. The listing skips clone size in some rows; elsewhere it reads once, few, many or a size class.

d_gene,v_gene,abundance,j_gene,CDR3nt,CDR3aa
.,TRBV20-1,few,TRBJ2-1,TGCAGTGCTAGAAGGGGACCGAGTGTAAATGAGCAGTTCTTC,CSARRGPSVNEQFF
.,TRBV11-2,many,TRBJ1-1,TGTGCCAGCAGCCGATCACTTGGGAACACTGAAGCTTTCTTT,CASSRSLGNTEAFF
TRBD1,TRBV20-1,many,TRBJ2-5,TGCAGTGTCCCATCGGGACAGGTGCGAGAGACCCAGTACTTC,CSVPSGQVRETQYF
TRBD2,TRBV5-4,.,TRBJ2-2,TGTGCCAGCAGCTTGGCCCAAGCGGGAGGCTTGGAAGGGGAGCTGTTTTTT,CASSLAQAGGLEGELFF
.,TRBV5-1,.,TRBJ2-3,TGCGCCAGCAGCTATGGACAGCAGTACACAGATACGCAGTATTTT,CASSYGQQYTDTQYF
TRBD1,TRBV11-2,few,TRBJ1-2,TGTGCCAGTGACAGGGGGCCTTCCACTAACTATGGCTACACCTTC,CASDRGPSTNYGYTF
.,TRBV7-2,.,TRBJ2-7,TGTGCCAGCAGTTCCCAGCACTCCTACGAGCAGTACTTC,CASSSQHSYEQYF
.,TRBV30,.,TRBJ2-5,TGTGCCTGGAGTGTTAACGTCCAAGAGACCCAGTACTTC,CAWSVNVQETQYF
.,TRBV11-2,many,TRBJ2-7,TGTGCCAGCAGCTTTATGACCGGTCCGGGCCTCCCAGAGCAGTACTTC,CASSFMTGPGLPEQYF
.,TRBV19,few,TRBJ2-7,TGTGCCAGTAGCATTTCGGACGGTCCCTACGAGCAGTACTTC,CASSISDGPYEQYF
TRBD2,TRBV24-1,.,TRBJ2-2,TGTGCCACCACCGGGACTAACGCGAACACCGGGGAGCTGTTTTTT,CATTGTNANTGELFF
TRBD1,TRBV30,.,TRBJ1-1,TGTGCCTGGAGACAGGGGGAACACACTGAAGCTTTCTTT,CAWRQGEHTEAFF
.,TRBV28,.,TRBJ1-2,TGTGCCAGCAGAAAACCGGGACAAGCCTATGGCTACACCTTC,CASRKPGQAYGYTF
TRBD2,TRBV20-1,.,TRBJ2-7,TGCAGTGCCCGACTAGCGGGAGCTTACGAGCAGTACTTC,CSARLAGAYEQYF
.,TRBV10-3,few,TRBJ1-2,TGTGCCATCATGTCCCCCTCGGGCGGTTTGAACTATGGCTACACCTTC,CAIMSPSGGLNYGYTF
.,TRBV3-1,many,TRBJ2-1,TGTGCCAGCAGCCAAGATTTAACTAGAACCAATGAGCAGTTCTTC,CASSQDLTRTNEQFF
.,TRBV28,many,TRBJ2-5,TGTGCCAGCAGTCCTCCGACAGGATCCGAGACCCAGTACTTC,CASSPPTGSETQYF
.,TRBV20-1,few,TRBJ2-7,TGCAGTGCTAGAGCCGGGACTGGGGCCTACGAGCAGTACTTC,CSARAGTGAYEQYF
.,TRBV6-2/TRBV6-3,many,TRBJ2-1,TGTGCCAGCAGTTACTCAGAAGTGAATGAGCAGTTCTTC,CASSYSEVNEQFF
.,TRBV11-3,.,TRBJ1-4,TGTGCCAGCAGCTCCGCAGGAGGGGAAAAACTGTTTTTT,CASSSAGGEKLFF
TRBD2,TRBV29-1,.,TRBJ2-3,TGCAGCGTTGAAAACCAACTAGCGGGCGTCCGGACAGATACGCAGTATTTT,CSVENQLAGVRTDTQYF
.,TRBV7-3,.,TRBJ2-3,TGTGCCAGCAGCTTAGGCCTAGCCGTAGATACGCAGTATTTT,CASSLGLAVDTQYF
TRBD2,TRBV5-1,.,TRBJ2-1,TGCGCCAGCAGCTCGAGGGGACTAGCGGGTGGCTCCTACAATGAGCAGTTCTTC,CASSSRGLAGGSYNEQFF
.,TRBV12-3/TRBV12-4,.,TRBJ2-7,TGTGCCAGCAGTTTAGTACTGACGGGCGAGCAGTACTTC,CASSLVLTGEQYF
.,TRBV3-1,few,TRBJ1-3,TGTGCCAGCAGCTCCGACGGCAGCTCTGGAAACACCATATATTTT,CASSSDGSSGNTIYF
.,TRBV5-1,.,TRBJ1-3,TGCGCCAGCAGTGAGGCAGGGGTGACTGGAAACACCATATATTTT,CASSEAGVTGNTIYF
TRBD1,TRBV5-8,.,TRBJ2-7,TGTGCCAGCAGCTTGGGGGGGGGACAGGGGGCGAGTGAGCAGTACTTC,CASSLGGGQGASEQYF
TRBD1,TRBV2,.,TRBJ2-1,TGTGCCAGCGGAGGACAGGGGGCGAACAATGAGCAGTTCTTC,CASGGQGANNEQFF
TRBD1,TRBV5-1,.,TRBJ1-2,TGCGCCAGCAGCTTACAGGGGGACGGTGGCTACACCTTC,CASSLQGDGGYTF
.,TRBV28,.,TRBJ1-5,TGTGCCAGCAGTTCTCTACAGGGCCATCAGCCCCAGCATTTT,CASSSLQGHQPQHF
TRBD2,TRBV6-6,few,TRBJ2-5,TGTGCCAGCAGTTACTTGGCTAGCGGGAGGCCGCCTTTAGAGACCCAGTACTTC,CASSYLASGRPPLETQYF
TRBD1,TRBV14,.,TRBJ2-1,TGTGCCAGCAGCCAAGAAGAGGACAGGGCGAATGAGCAGTTCTTC,CASSQEEDRANEQFF
.,TRBV3-1,.,TRBJ1-2,TGTGCCAGCAGCCAAGAAAGGGCGACAGGAATAACCAGCTACACCTTC,CASSQERATGITSYTF
.,TRBV3-1,many,TRBJ2-7,TGTGCCAGCAGCCAGGGATCACAGGCCTCCTACGAGCAGTACTTC,CASSQGSQASYEQYF
TRBD2,TRBV5-1,.,TRBJ2-2,TGCGCCAGCAGCGGTACTAGCGGGGGATGGACCGGGGAGCTGTTTTTT,CASSGTSGGWTGELFF
.,TRBV3-1,few,TRBJ2-5,TGTGCCAGCAGCCGAGTTAGGCAAGAGACCCAGTACTTC,CASSRVRQETQYF
.,TRBV10-3,.,TRBJ2-2,TGTGCCATCAGCAGCCCGAACACCGGGGAGCTGTTTTTT,CAISSPNTGELFF
.,TRBV27,many,TRBJ1-1,TGTGCCAGCAGTTTATTCACCAACACTGAAGCTTTCTTT,CASSLFTNTEAFF
TRBD2,TRBV20-1,few,TRBJ2-5,TGCAGTGCTAGCTACTCCGGGACTAGCGATGGGGTACAAGAGACCCAGTACTTC,CSASYSGTSDGVQETQYF
TRBD2,TRBV20-1,many,TRBJ2-7,TGCAGTGCAGGACTAGCGGGAGGGAGGGCTTACGAGCAGTACTTC,CSAGLAGGRAYEQYF
.,TRBV7-3,many,TRBJ2-3,TGTGCCAGCAGCTTCGGACGAGGCACAGATACGCAGTATTTT,CASSFGRGTDTQYF
TRBD1,TRBV3-1,.,TRBJ2-7,TGTGCCAGCAGTCCTCACGGACAGGGGGCCTACGAGCAGTACTTC,CASSPHGQGAYEQYF
.,TRBV4-1,.,TRBJ1-2,TGCGCCAGCAACCTGAGGGATGAGTTGAGCGGCTACACCTTC,CASNLRDELSGYTF
TRBD1,TRBV3-1,.,TRBJ2-5,TGTGCCAGCAGCCGGGACAGGGAGTTGGAAGAGACCCAGTACTTC,CASSRDRELEETQYF
.,TRBV5-5,few,TRBJ2-5,TGTGCCAGCAGCTTGTCCAGGGTGGAGACCCAGTACTTC,CASSLSRVETQYF
TRBD1,TRBV6-4,few,TRBJ1-1,TGTGCCAGCAGTCCAGGGGGAGCTGAAGCTTTCTTT,CASSPGGAEAFF
.,TRBV6-1,few,TRBJ1-5,TGTGCCAGCAGTGGCTTGGGGCCAAATCAGCCCCAGCATTTT,CASSGLGPNQPQHF
TRBD1,TRBV10-1,few,TRBJ2-1,TGCGCCAGCATGACAGGGGGCCCTTTCTCCTACAATGAGCAGTTCTTC,CASMTGGPFSYNEQFF
TRBD1,TRBV6-1,few,TRBJ1-5,TGTGCCAGCAGGGCGACAGGGGAAAATCATCAGCCCCAGCATTTT,CASRATGENHQPQHF
.,TRBV7-6,few,TRBJ2-2,TGTGCCAGCAGCTTGGGGGATCTACGGAACACCGGGGAGCTGTTTTTT,CASSLGDLRNTGELFF
TRBD2,TRBV19,few,TRBJ2-1,TGTGCCAGTAGTCCTATCACTAGCGGTTTCTACAATGAGCAGTTCTTC,CASSPITSGFYNEQFF
.,TRBV10-2,.,TRBJ2-7,TGCGCCAGCAGCGATCTGGGGCACCCTGAAAGCGAGCAGTACTTC,CASSDLGHPESEQYF
TRBD1,TRBV4-1,.,TRBJ1-2,TGCGCCAGCAGCCAAGAGGACAGGGGTTATGGCTGCACCTTC,CASSQEDRGYGCTF
TRBD2,TRBV27,many,TRBJ2-3,TGTGCCAGCCCGATGAAGACTAGCTCGAATAGCACAGATACGCAGTATTTT,CASPMKTSSNSTDTQYF
TRBD1,TRBV29-1,few,TRBJ2-7,TGCAGCGTCTCCTCGCGACAGGGGGCCGGGGAGCAGTACTTC,CSVSSRQGAGEQYF